What follows are 23 T cell receptor beta chains derived from one specimen sequenced in a study of blood T cell repertoires in COVID-19 (dated by TCRdb to about 2020). Libraries were made using the immunoSEQ multiplex PCR assay. TCRdb mirrors the immuneACCESS table, restricted to in-frame sequences. Some clones are absent from its copies; in checked studies, under half trace to an unresolved V gene, and the reason for the others is unknown. The sample yields about 340,000 clones; 80% to 90% were counted once. Of the sample, 2.5% to 3.5% falls within the top ten clones. Sequences were obtained from peripheral blood. The receptors come from a man aged 30 to 39 with active or convalescent COVID-19.

CDR3 DNA sequence: TGTGCCAGCAGTTACGACAGAGACTATCAGCCCCAGCATTTT. Translating gives CASSYDRDYQPQHF. V and J are TRBV6-5 and TRBJ1-5, with a weak D call TRBD1 (5 bases). The CDR3 is 14 residues long. CDR1 is MNHEY, CDR2 SVGAGI, per germline. Between the trimmed V and J ends, which lost 2 bases and 5 bases, there was a span of 10 bases.

The gene calls are TRBV4-3 and TRBJ2-7; unclear D gene. V gave up 4 bases and J gave up 2 bases, with 9 bases separating them. The CDR3 is made up of 13 amino acids. The germline CDR1 and CDR2 sequences are LGHNA and YSLEER. The CDR3 spells CASSPQRTYEQYF. For the CDR3, the DNA is TGCGCCAGCAGCCCCCAGCGAACCTACGAGCAGTACTTC.

This sequence joins TRBV28 and TRBJ1-6; D may be TRBD1 (6 bases). There are 15 residues in the CDR3. Germline V lookup: CDR1 MDHEN, CDR2 SYDVKM. Trimming shortened V by 5 bases and J by 10 bases, and 18 bases separated the two germline ends. Here the CDR3 DNA reads TGTGCCAGCAGTCCGCAACGGACAGTTGAGTCACCCCTCCACTTT. Amino acid sequence: CASSPQRTVESPLHF.

The CDR3 reads CASSGVMRGSEQYF. Written as DNA, the CDR3 is TGTGCCTCCTCCGGTGTGATGCGAGGCTCCGAGCAGTACTTC. The chain couples TRBV2 to TRBJ2-7; D is unresolved. This CDR3 spans 14 amino acids. V was cut by 11 bases and J by 6 bases, with 23 bases left in between. Germline CDR1 SNHLY, CDR2 FYNNEI.

This rearrangement joins TRBV29-1 to TRBJ2-2; no clear D gene. The CDR3 spans 13 residues. In germline, CDR1 is SQVTM, CDR2 ANQGSEA. Trimming removed 1 base at V and 6 bases at J, with 9 bases between. CDR3 residues: CSVEGSRAGELFF. The CDR3 DNA reads TGCAGCGTTGAAGGCTCCCGGGCCGGGGAGCTGTTTTTT.

The chain couples TRBV6-7 to TRBJ2-5, with 15 bases matching TRBD2. TRBV6-7 is an ORF, and what it does is uncertain. The CDR3 runs 22 residues. Unmatched junction bases numbered 19, after V lost 2 bases and J lost 3 bases. The CDR3 nucleotides read TGTGCCAGCAGTTACCGTCTCCTTGAATGGACTAGCGGGAGGGCCGGTGAAGAGACCCAGTACTTC. It yields the protein CASSYRLLEWTSGRAGEETQYF.

J is TRBJ1-1 and V is TRBV24-1; D gene unclear. Trimming took off 4 bases at V and 2 bases at J, with 13 bases between the two ends. CDR3 size: 15 residues. Germline CDR1 KGHDR, CDR2 SFDVKD. In DNA form, the CDR3 reads TGTGCCACCAGTGACTCCGGACGGACTAACACTGAAGCTTTCTTT. Residues: CATSDSGRTNTEAFF.

This clone was observed a handful of times. The V gene is TRBV5-1, the J gene TRBJ1-6, with a tentative D call TRBD1 (6 bases). V lost 0 bases and J lost 10, with 8 bases in between. CDR3 length: 13 residues. CDR1 SGHRS and CDR2 YFSETQ come from the germline V gene. CDR3 residues: CASSLGQDSPLHF. CDR3 coding DNA: TGCGCCAGCAGCTTGGGACAGGACTCACCCCTCCACTTT.

The gene calls are TRBV5-1 and TRBJ2-5; the D gene is possibly TRBD2 (5 bases). CDR3 length: 12 amino acids. Trimming shortened V by 4 bases and J by 2 bases, and 6 bases separated the two germline ends. CDR1 SGHRS and CDR2 YFSETQ come from the germline V gene. CDR3 in DNA: TGCGCCAGCAGCCGGAGGCAAGAGACCCAGTACTTC. Translating it yields CASSRRQETQYF.

This chain connects TRBV5-1 to TRBJ2-7, with 7 bases aligning to TRBD1. The CDR3 loop spans 15 amino acids. CDR1 is SGHRS and CDR2 is YFSETQ in the germline V gene. The junction had 14 bases not matched to a gene; V was cut back by 7 bases and J by 4 bases. CDR3 coding DNA: TGCGCCAGCTGTCGAGGGGCAGGGGGTACATACGAGCAGTACTTC. It is translated as CASCRGAGGTYEQYF.

The chain is built from TRBV13 and TRBJ2-1; 9 bases agree with TRBD2. Germline trimming cut 4 bases from V and 0 bases from J; bases unmatched to any gene: 16. This CDR3 region has 20 residues. CDR1 is PRHDT and CDR2 is FYEKMQ in the germline V gene (reference sequence). CDR3 DNA sequence: TGTGCCAGCAGCTCATTGGAGTCCGGCGGGGGGGCCTCCTCCTACAATGAGCAGTTCTTC. It is translated as CASSSLESGGGASSYNEQFF.

This clone was seen a handful of times. The chain links TRBV9 to TRBJ1-1; 10 positions match TRBD1. Per germline, CDR1 SGDLS and CDR2 YYNGEE. After removal of 4 bases from V and 6 bases from J, the junction contained 6 bases not matched to a gene. The CDR3 has 14 amino acids. The CDR3 nucleotides are TGTGCCAGCAGCACAGAGACAGGGGGCTCTGAAGCTTTCTTT. As protein: CASSTETGGSEAFF.

This clone was recorded once. This rearrangement joins TRBV29-1 to TRBJ2-1, with TRBD2 matching over 7 bases. Trimming removed 7 bases from V and 12 bases from J; junction bases left unmatched: 12. The CDR3 contains 12 residues. Germline V gene lookup returns CDR1 SQVTM and CDR2 ANQGSEA. DNA of the CDR3: TGCAGCGCCACGACTAGCCAGGGTGGGCAGTTCTTC. It yields the protein CSATTSQGGQFF.

The sample holds a few counts of this clone. The CDR3 DNA reads TGTGCCAGCAGTGAAGCGGGGACAGTGAGTAATCAGCCCCAGCATTTT. Amino acids: CASSEAGTVSNQPQHF. This sequence joins TRBV6-1 and TRBJ1-5; the match to TRBD1 covers 7 bases. The CDR3 has 16 residues. Trimming at V came to 0 bases and at J to 4 bases, leaving 6 bases not matched to a gene. Germline CDR1 reads MNHNS; CDR2 reads SASEGT.

The rearrangement joins TRBV5-1 to TRBJ2-2; D may be TRBD2 (6 bases). The V end lost 0 bases, the J end lost 3 bases, and 9 bases lay between the germline ends. The length of the CDR3 is 15 residues. Germline values: CDR1 SGHRS, CDR2 YFSETQ. CDR3 in DNA: TGCGCCAGCAGCTTGGAAGGCGGGGACACCGGGGAGCTGTTTTTT. This translates into CASSLEGGDTGELFF. Drawing the rest from reference TRBV5-1 and TRBJ2-2, the complete variable domain is KAGVTQTPRYLIKTRGQQVTLSCSPISGHRSVSWYQQTPGQGLQFLFEYFSETQRNKGNFPGRFSGRQFSNSRSEMNVSTLELGDSALYLCASSLEGGDTGELFFGEGSRLTVL.

This chain connects TRBV27 to TRBJ2-5, with no clear D. Deletions cut 2 bases from V and 4 bases from J, with 11 bases between. In germline, CDR1 is MNHEY, CDR2 SMNVEV (reference sequence). The CDR3 has 14 amino acids. Written as DNA, the CDR3 is TGTGCCAGCAGTTTAGGCTCCTCCCGAGAGACCCAGTACTTC. Its protein product is CASSLGSSRETQYF.

The V gene is TRBV18, the J gene TRBJ2-2; a weak D match, TRBD2 (5 bases). Trimming took off 5 bases at V and 0 bases at J, with 7 bases between the two ends. From germline, CDR1 is KGHSH and CDR2 LQKENI. This CDR3 is built from 14 residues. CDR3 region: CASSGLTNTGELFF. As DNA, the CDR3 is TGTGCCAGCTCAGGACTCACGAACACCGGGGAGCTGTTTTTT.

CDR3 sequence: CASSPLAGINEQFF. For the CDR3, the DNA is TGTGCCAGCAGCCCACTAGCGGGGATAAATGAGCAGTTCTTC. The chain employs TRBV7-3 and TRBJ2-1; 10 bases are a match to TRBD2. The CDR3 loop spans 14 amino acids. V lost 5 bases and J lost 7; bases outside the gene matches: 5. Germline V gene sequence: CDR1 SGHTA, CDR2 FQGTGA.

This chain connects TRBV6-1 to TRBJ2-1; no firm D call. Deletions cut 1 base from V and 11 bases from J, with 3 bases between. Germline V CDR1 and CDR2: MNHNS, SASEGT. The CDR3 sequence is 10 residues long. DNA for the CDR3: TGTGCCAGCAGTGAAGGGCAGCAGTTCTTC. Amino acid sequence: CASSEGQQFF.

CDR3 sequence: CACSRADTQYF. CDR3 DNA sequence: TGTGCCTGTTCGCGGGCTGATACGCAGTATTTT. The chain has TRBV12-3 or TRBV12-4 and TRBJ2-3; TRBD2 might be the D (5 bases). The CDR3 is made up of 11 amino acids. V was shortened by 11 bases and J by 6 bases, with 12 bases between the two germline ends.

The CDR3 nucleotides read TGCAGCGTCAAGTCGGAGGACCGATTGAACTATGGCTACACCTTC. Protein product: CSVKSEDRLNYGYTF. The rearrangement uses TRBV29-1 and TRBJ1-2; D remains ambiguous. Trimming stripped 6 bases from V and 2 bases from J, with 19 bases between. The germline V gene has CDR1 SQVTM and CDR2 ANQGSEA. The CDR3 has 15 amino acids.

J is TRBJ1-1 and V is TRBV2; D call uncertain. The V gene lost 8 bases and the J gene lost 1 base, with 11 bases spanning the gap. CDR3 length equals 13 residues. CDR1 and CDR2 from the germline V gene are SNHLY and FYNNEI. The CDR3 protein is CASLKNRNTEAFF. CDR3 bases: TGTGCCAGCCTAAAAAACAGGAACACTGAAGCTTTCTTT.

The V call is TRBV7-2, the J call TRBJ1-5, with D perhaps TRBD1 (6 bases). The germline V gene encodes CDR1 SGHTA and CDR2 FQGNSA. This CDR3 contains 17 residues. V dropped 1 base and J dropped 1 base, with 14 bases sitting between them. In DNA, the CDR3 is TGTGCCAGCAGCTTAGTTCCCAGGGGCTCGAGCAATCAGCCCCAGCATTTT. The encoded protein is CASSLVPRGSSNQPQHF.